This is a list of T cell receptor beta chains from one sample in a study of shared clonotypes between healthy human individuals. Assay used: immunoSEQ multiplex PCR; TCRdb lists only in-frame clones, some missing. This table has 2.3 million or so clones, just over 90% appearing once. The sequenced material came from naive CD4+ T cells from PBMCs. These receptors were taken from a man in his late teens or twenties in good health. Some clones in this sample may be carry-over from other donors' samples. Both conserved end residues are trimmed from each CDR3. Fields, in order: CDR3 protein, V gene, clone size, J gene. Only part of the rows carry a size: once, few, many, or a class if the clone is expanded.

cdr3_aa: ASRDREETQY
v_call: TRBV28
clone_size: -
j_call: TRBJ2-5

cdr3_aa: ASTGVNTEAF
v_call: TRBV25-1
clone_size: -
j_call: TRBJ1-1

cdr3_aa: ASSTASSGANVLT
v_call: TRBV5-4
clone_size: -
j_call: TRBJ2-6

cdr3_aa: AAGRGRGYT
v_call: TRBV6-1
clone_size: -
j_call: TRBJ1-2

cdr3_aa: ASSEAGWATEAF
v_call: TRBV7-3
clone_size: few
j_call: TRBJ1-1

cdr3_aa: SVGPKQGIYEQY
v_call: TRBV29-1
clone_size: -
j_call: TRBJ2-7

cdr3_aa: ASSQVGISYNEQF
v_call: TRBV4-1
clone_size: -
j_call: TRBJ2-1

cdr3_aa: ATSRGGGLAGETQY
v_call: TRBV15
clone_size: -
j_call: TRBJ2-5

cdr3_aa: ASSFSAGAETQY
v_call: TRBV11-2
clone_size: once
j_call: TRBJ2-5

cdr3_aa: ASSQGVVGSLH
v_call: TRBV4-1
clone_size: -
j_call: TRBJ1-6

cdr3_aa: STGQGWGEQY
v_call: TRBV29-1
clone_size: -
j_call: TRBJ2-7

cdr3_aa: ASSTPTGSSTDTQY
v_call: TRBV19
clone_size: -
j_call: TRBJ2-3

cdr3_aa: ASSLQGAADTQY
v_call: TRBV28
clone_size: -
j_call: TRBJ2-3